The 4 T cell receptor beta chains listed next were all sequenced from one sample in a study of T cells in Graves' hyperthyroidism and ophthalmopathy. Amplified regions were TCR beta CDR3 sequences from RNA transcripts. The HTBI primer set served for first-round RT-PCR of the TCR CDR3. Using its own MiXCR run on the multiplex PCR reads, TCRdb lists one record per CDR3 protein. The sample contains about 720,000 distinct CDR3 sequences, about a sixth of which appear only once. Sequenced sample: blood. These receptors came from a man younger than 35 with Graves' hyperthyroidism.

This clonotype was detected a few times. This rearrangement joins TRBV5-5 to TRBJ2-5, with D tentatively TRBD1 (6 bases). The germline V gene encodes CDR1 SGHKS and CDR2 YYEKEE (reference sequence). V was pared by 0 bases and J by 5 bases, with 17 bases between. This CDR3 has 16 residues. CDR3 sequence (DNA): TGTGCCAGCAGCTTGGCCAATTCGGGCACAGGGGAGACCCAGTACTTC. Protein product: CASSLANSGTGETQYF.

This clonotype was detected a few times. The rearrangement uses TRBV2 and TRBJ1-2; 8 bases are a match to TRBD1. After removal of 7 bases from V and 5 bases from J, the junction contained 9 bases not matched to a gene. The CDR3 totals 14 residues. Looked up from germline, CDR1 is SNHLY and CDR2 is FYNNEI. The CDR3 region is CASTPDRVLYGYTF. The CDR3 DNA sequence: TGTGCCAGCACCCCGGACAGGGTTTTGTATGGCTACACCTTC. The full variable domain, rest sourced from reference TRBV2 and TRBJ1-2, is EPEVTQTPSHQVTQMGQEVILRCVPISNHLYFYWYRQILGQKVEFLVSFYNNEISEKSEIFDDQFSVERPDGSNFTLKIRSTKLEDSAMYFCASTPDRVLYGYTFGSGTRLTVV.

Ten or more counts support this clonotype. This chain links TRBV12-3 or TRBV12-4 with TRBJ2-2; TRBD2 aligns across 8 bases. The ends lost 4 bases at V and 1 base at J; junction bases unmatched: 2. The CDR3 has 15 amino acids. The CDR3 region has the DNA TGTGCCAGCAGTTCCGGGACTAGGAACACCGGGGAGCTGTTTTTT. Protein: CASSSGTRNTGELFF.

This clonotype appeared many times. V gene TRBV3-1 combines with J gene TRBJ1-4, with D perhaps matching TRBD1 (6 bases). The CDR3 runs to 14 residues. The germline CDR1 and CDR2 sequences are LGHDT and YNNKEL (reference sequence). Trimming removed 4 bases from V and 6 bases from J, with 12 bases in between. Here the CDR3 reads CASSRTGQDEKLFF. DNA of the CDR3: TGTGCCAGCAGCCGAACAGGGCAGGATGAAAAACTGTTTTTT.